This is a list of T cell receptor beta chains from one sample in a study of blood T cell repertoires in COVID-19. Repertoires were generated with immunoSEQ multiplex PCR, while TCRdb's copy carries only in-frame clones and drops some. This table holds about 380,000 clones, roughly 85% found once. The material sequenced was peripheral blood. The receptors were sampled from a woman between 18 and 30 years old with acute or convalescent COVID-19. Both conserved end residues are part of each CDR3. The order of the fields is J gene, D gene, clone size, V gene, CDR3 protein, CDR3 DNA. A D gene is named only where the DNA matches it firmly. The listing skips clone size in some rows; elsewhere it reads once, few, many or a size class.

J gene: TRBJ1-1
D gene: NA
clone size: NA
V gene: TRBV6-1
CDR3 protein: CASSEAQYDTEAFF
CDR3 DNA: TGTGCCAGCAGTGAAGCCCAGTACGACACTGAAGCTTTCTTT

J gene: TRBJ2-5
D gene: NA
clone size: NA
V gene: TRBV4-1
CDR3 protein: CASSSDPGQPQETQYF
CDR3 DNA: TGCGCCAGCAGTTCGGATCCGGGACAACCTCAAGAGACCCAGTACTTC

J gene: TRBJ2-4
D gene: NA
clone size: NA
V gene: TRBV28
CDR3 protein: CASSTGAKNIQYF
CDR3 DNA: TGTGCCAGCAGTACAGGGGCCAAAAACATTCAGTACTTC

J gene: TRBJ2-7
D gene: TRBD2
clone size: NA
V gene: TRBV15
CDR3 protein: CATSRDRGLAGNRGYEQYF
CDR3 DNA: TGTGCCACCAGCAGAGATCGGGGACTAGCGGGCAACCGAGGCTACGAGCAGTACTTC

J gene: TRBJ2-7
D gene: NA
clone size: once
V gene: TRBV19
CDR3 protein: CASSPERGQTGEQYF
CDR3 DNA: TGTGCCAGTAGTCCCGAACGAGGACAGACAGGCGAGCAGTACTTC

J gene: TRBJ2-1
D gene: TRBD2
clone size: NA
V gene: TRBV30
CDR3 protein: CASGTRSYEQFF
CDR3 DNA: TGTGCCTCCGGGACTAGGAGCTATGAGCAGTTCTTC

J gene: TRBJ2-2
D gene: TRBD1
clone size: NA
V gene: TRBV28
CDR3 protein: CASRPTGGTGELFF
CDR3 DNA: TGTGCCAGCAGGCCGACAGGGGGCACCGGGGAGCTGTTTTTT

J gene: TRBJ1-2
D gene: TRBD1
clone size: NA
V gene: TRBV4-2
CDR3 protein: CASSRGQTNYGYTF
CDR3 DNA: TGTGCCAGCAGCCGGGGACAGACTAACTATGGCTACACCTTC

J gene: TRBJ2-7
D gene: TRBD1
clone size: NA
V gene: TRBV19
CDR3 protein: CATAGQETSEQYF
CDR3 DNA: TGTGCCACCGCGGGACAGGAGACTTCCGAGCAGTACTTC

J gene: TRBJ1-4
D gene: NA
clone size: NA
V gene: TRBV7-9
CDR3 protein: CASSLGRMEELFF
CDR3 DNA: TGTGCCAGCAGCTTAGGGCGAATGGAGGAACTGTTTTTT

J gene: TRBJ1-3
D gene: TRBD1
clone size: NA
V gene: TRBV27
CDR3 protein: CASSLGQGFSGNTIYF
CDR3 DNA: TGTGCCAGCAGTCTGGGACAGGGGTTCTCTGGAAACACCATATATTTT

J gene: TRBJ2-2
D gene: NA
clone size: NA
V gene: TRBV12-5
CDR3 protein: CASGLVLGYANTGELFF
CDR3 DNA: TGTGCTAGTGGTTTGGTACTCGGGTACGCGAACACCGGGGAGCTGTTTTTT

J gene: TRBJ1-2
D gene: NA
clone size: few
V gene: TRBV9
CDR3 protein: CASSVDESSYGYTF
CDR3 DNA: TGTGCCAGCAGCGTAGATGAGTCCTCCTATGGCTACACCTTC

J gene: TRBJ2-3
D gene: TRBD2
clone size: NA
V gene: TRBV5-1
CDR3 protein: CASSYLGLAGEGTDTQYF
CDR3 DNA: TGCGCCAGCAGCTACCTCGGACTAGCGGGAGAGGGGACAGATACGCAGTATTTT

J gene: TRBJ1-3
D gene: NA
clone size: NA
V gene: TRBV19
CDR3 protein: CASSIVADSGNTIYF
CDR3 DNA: TGTGCCAGTAGTATCGTGGCAGACTCTGGAAACACCATATATTTT

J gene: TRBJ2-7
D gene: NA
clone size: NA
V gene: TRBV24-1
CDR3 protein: CATGIAGIDEQYF
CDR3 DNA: TGTGCCACCGGAATAGCAGGGATCGACGAGCAGTACTTC

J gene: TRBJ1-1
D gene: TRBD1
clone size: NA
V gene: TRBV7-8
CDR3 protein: CASSSGGRRNTEAFF
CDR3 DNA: TGTGCCAGCAGCTCAGGGGGCAGGAGAAACACTGAAGCTTTCTTT

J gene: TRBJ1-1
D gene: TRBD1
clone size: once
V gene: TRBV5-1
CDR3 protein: CASSSTRTGKTEAFF
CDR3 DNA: TGCGCCAGCAGCTCAACCAGGACAGGGAAAACTGAAGCTTTCTTT

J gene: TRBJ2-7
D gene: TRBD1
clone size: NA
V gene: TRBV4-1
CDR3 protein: CASSPNLDRGFSYEQYF
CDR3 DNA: TGCGCCAGCAGCCCGAACTTGGACAGGGGGTTTTCCTACGAGCAGTACTTC

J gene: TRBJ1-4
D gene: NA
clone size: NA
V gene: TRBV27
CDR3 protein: CASSPTGGPIGKLFF
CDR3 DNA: TGTGCCAGCAGTCCCACTGGGGGCCCAATTGGGAAACTGTTTTTT

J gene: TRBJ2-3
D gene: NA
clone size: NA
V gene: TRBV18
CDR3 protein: CASSWATDTQYF
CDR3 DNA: TGTGCCAGCTCGTGGGCCACAGATACGCAGTATTTT

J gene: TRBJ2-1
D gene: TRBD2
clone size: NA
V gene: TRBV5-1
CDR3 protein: CASSYSSGSRYNEQFF
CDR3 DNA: TGCGCCAGCAGCTACTCTAGCGGGAGTAGATACAATGAGCAGTTCTTC

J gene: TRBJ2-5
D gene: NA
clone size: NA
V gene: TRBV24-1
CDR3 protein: CATSDPSGVNIETQYF
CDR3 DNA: TGTGCCACCAGTGATCCTTCGGGGGTCAATATCGAGACCCAGTACTTC

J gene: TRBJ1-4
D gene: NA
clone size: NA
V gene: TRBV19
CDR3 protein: CASSIMGLDEKLFF
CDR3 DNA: TGTGCCAGTAGTATTATGGGGCTCGATGAAAAACTGTTTTTT

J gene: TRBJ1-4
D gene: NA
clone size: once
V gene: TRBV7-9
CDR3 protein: CASSSIRIATNEKLFF
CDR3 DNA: TGTGCCAGCAGCTCTATAAGAATTGCAACTAATGAAAAACTGTTTTTT

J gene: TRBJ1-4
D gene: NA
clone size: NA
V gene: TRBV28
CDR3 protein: CASSFERGLSLGEKLFF
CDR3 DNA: TGTGCCAGCAGTTTTGAGCGGGGTCTCTCCCTAGGGGAAAAACTGTTTTTT